These 24 T cell receptor beta chains were all obtained from the same sample, sequenced in a study of blood T cell repertoires in COVID-19. The protocol was immunoSEQ multiplex PCR, while the TCRdb copy is restricted to in-frame clones and leaves out a portion. Among about 400,000 clones listed, around 86% were seen once. The sample consisted of peripheral blood. The receptors were sampled from a young woman with active or convalescent COVID-19.

The table lists this clone with a few counts. The chain joins TRBV6-5 to TRBJ1-1; D gene uncertain. Deletions cut 11 bases from V and 1 base from J, with 11 bases between. This CDR3 has 12 residues. Germline values: CDR1 MNHEY, CDR2 SVGAGI. Written as DNA, the CDR3 is TGTGCCGTATCGACGGGGAACACTGAAGCTTTCTTT. This codes for CAVSTGNTEAFF.

The V and J genes are TRBV4-1 and TRBJ2-3; 8 positions match TRBD2. CDR3 length: 19 amino acids. Trimming removed 0 bases from V and 5 bases from J; junction bases left unmatched: 16. Germline-derived CDR1 and CDR2 are MGHRA and YSYEKL. CDR3 amino acids: CASSQDPAGRSGMRDTQYF. The CDR3 nucleotides read TGCGCCAGCAGCCAAGATCCGGCTGGGCGTAGCGGGATGCGAGATACGCAGTATTTT.

The V call is TRBV10-3, the J call TRBJ2-7, with 12 bases matching TRBD2. The CDR3 extends over 13 amino acids. Trimming removed 5 bases from V and 5 bases from J; junction bases left unmatched: 1. The V gene's germline CDR1 is ENHRY and CDR2 SYGVKD. The CDR3 region has the DNA TGTGCCATCAGTCTAGCGGGAGGGGACGAGCAGTACTTC. Its protein product is CAISLAGGDEQYF.

The chain employs TRBV29-1 and TRBJ2-7; D is unresolved. V was cut by 8 bases and J by 3 bases, with 14 bases left in between. Germline V gives CDR1 SQVTM, CDR2 ANQGSEA. This CDR3 region has 12 residues. The CDR3 region is CSFRLSSYEQYF. In DNA, the CDR3 is TGCAGCTTCCGACTGTCGAGCTACGAGCAGTACTTC.

The chain carries TRBV7-8 and TRBJ2-4; 9 nucleotides match TRBD2. Germline CDR1 is SGHVS and CDR2 is FQNEAQ. The CDR3 is made up of 17 amino acids. The V gene end was trimmed by 5 bases and the J gene end by 1 base; junction bases not matched to a gene: 9. The CDR3 sequence is CASSPRGGVGAKNIQYF. The CDR3 coding sequence is TGTGCCAGCAGCCCCCGCGGGGGGGTGGGGGCCAAAAACATTCAGTACTTC.

This chain joins TRBV10-3 and TRBJ2-2, with 15 bases fitting TRBD2. CDR1 and CDR2 (germline): ENHRY, SYGVKD. The J segment lost 9 bases and the V segment lost 6 bases, leaving 5 bases of the junction unmatched. The length of the CDR3 is 15 residues. CDR3 region: CAISGLAGGLRELFF. The DNA of the CDR3 is TGTGCCATCAGCGGACTAGCGGGGGGGCTCCGGGAGCTGTTTTTT.

The J gene is TRBJ2-4, the V gene TRBV10-3; D is undetermined. Germline V gene lookup returns CDR1 ENHRY and CDR2 SYGVKD. The CDR3 is made up of 14 amino acids. V was clipped by 2 bases and J by 8 bases, with 13 bases between them. The CDR3 DNA reads TGTGCCATCAGTGAGCAAAAACAAAGCGACATTCAGTACTTC. Amino acids: CAISEQKQSDIQYF.

V gene TRBV5-5 combines with J gene TRBJ1-1; weak D call: TRBD1 (5 bases). Trimming left V 5 bases short and J 4 bases short, with 12 bases between. Germline CDR1 and CDR2: SGHKS and YYEKEE (reference sequence). The CDR3 contains 13 residues. CDR3 in amino acids: CASSRTDITEAFF. The CDR3 DNA reads as TGTGCCAGCAGTCGGACGGACATCACTGAAGCTTTCTTT.

The chain employs TRBV29-1 and TRBJ2-5; D possibly corresponds to TRBD2 (5 bases). Germline V gives CDR1 SQVTM, CDR2 ANQGSEA. The CDR3 length is 13 residues. Trimming stripped 4 bases from V and 5 bases from J, with 14 bases between. CDR3 nucleotide sequence: TGCAGCGTTGGGCCGACGGGCGGGGAGACCCAGTACTTC. As protein: CSVGPTGGETQYF.

The chain has TRBV5-4 and TRBJ2-1; maybe TRBD2 (7 bases). The CDR3 sequence is 16 residues long. Trimming left V 0 bases short and J 2 bases short, with 12 bases between. CDR1 is SGHNT, CDR2 YYREEE, per germline (reference sequence). DNA for the CDR3: TGTGCCAGCAGCTTGGGTGCGGGGGCCCCCTACAATGAGCAGTTCTTC. As protein: CASSLGAGAPYNEQFF.

The CDR3 DNA sequence: TGTGCCAGCAGCCAAGCAAGCGGGAGTAAGAATGAGCAGTTCTTC. Its protein is CASSQASGSKNEQFF. The chain carries TRBV3-1 (or the pseudogene TRBV3-2) and TRBJ2-1; TRBD2 matches at 8 bases. Trimming cost V 1 base and J 7 bases; bases outside gene matches: 6. The CDR3 extends over 15 amino acids. CDR1 is LGHDT and CDR2 is YNNKEL in the germline V gene (reference sequence).

On this clone: Since a much larger clone is just one base distant, this may be a read error. This chain uses TRBV7-9 with TRBJ1-1, with TRBD1 identical over 7 bases. The CDR3 runs 15 residues. CDR1 is SEHNR, CDR2 FQNEAQ, per germline (reference sequence). Trimming removed 1 base from V and 0 bases from J; junction bases left unmatched: 2. CDR3 in DNA: TGTGCCAGCAGCTTAGAGGACAGGTTGAACACTGAAGCTTTCTTT. Amino acids: CASSLEDRLNTEAFF.

The chain is built from TRBV5-6 and TRBJ2-1, with D tentatively TRBD1 (5 bases). The V gene lost 0 bases and the J gene lost 6 bases, with 10 bases spanning the gap. The CDR3 has 14 residues. Germline V gene data show CDR1 as SGHDT and CDR2 as YYEEEE. The CDR3 DNA follows: TGTGCCAGCAGCTTGGTCAGGGAAGGCAATGAGCAGTTCTTC. It is translated as CASSLVREGNEQFF.

This clone was counted once. The rearrangement uses TRBV4-1 and TRBJ1-1; 9 bases are shared with TRBD1. Looked up from germline, CDR1 is MGHRA and CDR2 is YSYEKL. The length of the CDR3 is 17 residues. The junction had 10 bases not matched to a gene; V was cut back by 1 base and J by 4 bases. The DNA of the CDR3 is TGCGCCAGCAGCCAAGGAGGGTTACAGGGGGCCTCCACTGAAGCTTTCTTT. It translates to CASSQGGLQGASTEAFF.

This chain connects TRBV7-2 to TRBJ2-2; tentatively, D is TRBD1 (6 bases). This CDR3 is built from 13 residues. The germline V gene has CDR1 SGHTA and CDR2 FQGNSA. V lost 8 bases, J lost 5 bases, and 12 bases lay in between. CDR3 nucleotide sequence: TGTGCCAGCCCCAAGAGGGGGACCGGGGAGCTGTTTTTT. This codes for CASPKRGTGELFF.

In its sample, this clone was seen a few times. V gene TRBV7-8 combines with J gene TRBJ2-7; TRBD2 might be the D (5 bases). Germline V CDR1 and CDR2: SGHVS, FQNEAQ. V dropped 0 bases and J dropped 7 bases, with 13 bases sitting between them. The CDR3 is made up of 14 amino acids. The chain's CDR3 is CASSLATGYMEQYF. The CDR3 bases are TGTGCCAGCAGCTTAGCGACGGGGTATATGGAGCAGTACTTC.

This chain joins TRBV5-1 and TRBJ2-7; 9 bases fit TRBD1. The CDR3 covers 13 residues. CDR1 and CDR2 (germline): SGHRS, YFSETQ. V shed 2 bases, J shed 7 bases, and the junction held 4 bases outside the gene matches. For the CDR3, the DNA is TGCGCCAGCAGCTTTACAGGGGGCTCAGAGCAGTACTTC. This codes for CASSFTGGSEQYF.

This sequence joins TRBV6-5 and TRBJ1-1; 9 positions match TRBD1. CDR3 length: 15 residues. J lost 7 bases, V lost 4 bases, and 10 bases had no gene match. Germline V gene lookup returns CDR1 MNHEY and CDR2 SVGAGI. CDR3 nucleotide sequence: TGTGCCAGCAGTTTGGAACAGGGGGCTAGGGGTGAAGCTTTCTTT. Translated, it gives CASSLEQGARGEAFF.

The V gene is TRBV6-5, the J gene TRBJ1-5; a weak D match, TRBD1 (5 bases). V shed 6 bases and J shed 1 base, with 10 bases lying between them. There are 14 residues in the CDR3. Germline CDR1 and CDR2: MNHEY and SVGAGI. The CDR3 reads CASRQGLSNQPQHF. CDR3 bases: TGTGCCAGCAGGCAGGGATTAAGCAATCAGCCCCAGCATTTT.

The genes are TRBV5-4 and TRBJ2-3; 10 nucleotides line up with TRBD2. Germline values: CDR1 SGHNT, CDR2 YYREEE (reference sequence). The CDR3 is 15 residues long. J was trimmed by 3 bases and V by 1 base; bases with no gene match: 2. CDR3 DNA sequence: TGTGCCAGCAGCTTGATTAGCGGGGGGACAGATACGCAGTATTTT. Residues: CASSLISGGTDTQYF.

This clone was seen once. This chain's CDR3 is CASSRELGLTYEQYF. The CDR3 nucleotides read TGCGCCAGCAGCCGCGAACTGGGACTAACCTACGAGCAGTACTTC. The chain is built from TRBV4-1 and TRBJ2-7, with 7 positions matching TRBD2. CDR3 length equals 15 residues. CDR1 MGHRA and CDR2 YSYEKL come from the germline V gene. V lost 4 bases and J lost 2; bases outside the gene matches: 8.

J is TRBJ1-4 and V is TRBV25-1; 10 positions agree with TRBD1. V shed 5 bases and J 10 bases; nucleotides not matched to a gene: 7. The CDR3 spans 14 residues. CDR1 is MGHDK, CDR2 SYGVNS, per germline. The CDR3 nucleotides are TGTGCCAGCAGTACCGGGACAGGGGTGGGAAAACTGTTTTTT. Residues: CASSTGTGVGKLFF.

The gene calls are TRBV2 and TRBJ1-2, with D unresolved. The CDR3 length is 14 residues. Per germline, CDR1 SNHLY and CDR2 FYNNEI. V was pared by 2 bases and J by 1 base, with 8 bases between. CDR3 nucleotide sequence: TGTGCCAGCAGTGAAAATAACAGTAACTATGGCTACACCTTC. Its translation is CASSENNSNYGYTF.

A single count supports this clone. The chain uses TRBV13 and TRBJ2-3; weak D call: TRBD2 (5 bases). Trimming shortened V by 4 bases and J by 1 base, and 12 bases separated the two germline ends. Germline-derived CDR1 and CDR2 are PRHDT and FYEKMQ (reference sequence). The CDR3 is 15 residues long. In nucleotides, the CDR3 is TGTGCCAGCAGCTCTCCCTCAGCGGGCACAGATACGCAGTATTTT. Its protein is CASSSPSAGTDTQYF.